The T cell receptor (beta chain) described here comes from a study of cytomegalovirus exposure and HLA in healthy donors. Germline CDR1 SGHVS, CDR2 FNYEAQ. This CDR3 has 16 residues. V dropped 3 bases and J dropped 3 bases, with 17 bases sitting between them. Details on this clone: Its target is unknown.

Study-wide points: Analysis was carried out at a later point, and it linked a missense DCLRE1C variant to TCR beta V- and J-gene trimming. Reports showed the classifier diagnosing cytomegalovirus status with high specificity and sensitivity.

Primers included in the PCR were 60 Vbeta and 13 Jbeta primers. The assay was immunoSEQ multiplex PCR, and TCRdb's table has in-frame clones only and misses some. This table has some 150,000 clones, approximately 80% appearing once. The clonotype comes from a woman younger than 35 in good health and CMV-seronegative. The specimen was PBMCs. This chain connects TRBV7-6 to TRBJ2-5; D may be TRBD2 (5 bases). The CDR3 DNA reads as TGTGCCAGCAGCTTCGGGGTACAAGCTTTGAAAGAGACCCAGTACTTC. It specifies CASSFGVQALKETQYF. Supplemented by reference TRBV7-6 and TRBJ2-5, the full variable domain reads GAGVSQSPRYKVTKRGQDVALRCDPISGHVSLYWYRQALGQGPEFLTYFNYEAQQDKSGLPNDRFSAERPEGSISTLTIQRTEQRDSAMYRCASSFGVQALKETQYFGPGTRLLVL.